This T cell receptor beta chain was identified during a study of PD-L1 blockade in urothelial cancer. At the level of the study: Beginning in about 2014, patients received atezolizumab, given as 1,200 mg intravenously every 3 weeks. Peripheral blood specimens exhibited a median yield of around 130,000 T cells.

TCRdb keeps only in-frame clones here, not all; method: immunoSEQ multiplex PCR. The table lists more than 75,000 clones, over 90% of them singletons. Germline CDR1 and CDR2: MGHRA and YSYEKL. The CDR3 spans 14 residues. Trimming removed 2 bases at V and 0 bases at J, with 5 bases between. The TCR originated in a man in his sixties with urothelial cancer. Sequenced material: PBMCs, taken around atezolizumab (anti-PD-L1) treatment. V gene TRBV4-1 combines with J gene TRBJ1-5; D unclear. The CDR3 DNA reads as TGCGCCAGCAGCCAACTAAATAGCAATCAGCCCCAGCATTTT. This codes for CASSQLNSNQPQHF.